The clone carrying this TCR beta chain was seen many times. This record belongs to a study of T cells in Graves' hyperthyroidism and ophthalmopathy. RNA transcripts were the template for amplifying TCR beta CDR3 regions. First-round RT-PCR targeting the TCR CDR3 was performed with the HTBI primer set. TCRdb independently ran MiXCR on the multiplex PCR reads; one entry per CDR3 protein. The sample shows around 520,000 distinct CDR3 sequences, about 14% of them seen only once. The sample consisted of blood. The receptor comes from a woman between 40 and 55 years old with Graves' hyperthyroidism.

The CDR3 sequence is CASSVTTSNQPQHF. CDR3 nucleotides: TGTGCCAGCAGTGTTACGACAAGCAATCAGCCCCAGCATTTT. V is TRBV2 and J is TRBJ1-5; D is ambiguous. Deletions cut 4 bases from V and 1 base from J, with 8 bases between. Germline V gene sequence: CDR1 SNHLY, CDR2 FYNNEI. This CDR3 spans 14 amino acids.